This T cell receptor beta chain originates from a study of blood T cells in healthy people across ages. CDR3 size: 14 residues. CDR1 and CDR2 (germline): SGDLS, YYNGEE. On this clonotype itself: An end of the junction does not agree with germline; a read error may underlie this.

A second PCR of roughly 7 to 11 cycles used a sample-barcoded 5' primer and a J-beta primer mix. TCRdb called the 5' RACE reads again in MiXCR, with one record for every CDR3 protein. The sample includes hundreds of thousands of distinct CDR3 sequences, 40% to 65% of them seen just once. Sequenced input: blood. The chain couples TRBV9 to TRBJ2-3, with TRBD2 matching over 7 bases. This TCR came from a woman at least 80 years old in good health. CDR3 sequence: CAGSASGTVDTQYF. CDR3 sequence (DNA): TGTGCCGGCAGCGCGAGCGGGACGGTCGATACGCAGTATTTT.